Following are 5 T cell receptor beta chains from one sample sequenced in a study of vaccination effects on CD4 cells after COVID-19. Antigen specificity for these receptors is unknown. The authors isolated CD4+ T cells after around 9 days of culture. Clones were read by immunoSEQ multiplex PCR, and TCRdb kept only the in-frame ones, dropping some. Altogether over 45,000 clones are present, approximately 70% being singletons, with the ten largest covering roughly 6%. Specimen: CD4+ T cells from PBMCs cultured without peptide, collected before COVID-19 vaccination. The receptor source for this set is a human donor who received a COVID-19 vaccine.

The chain links TRBV19 to TRBJ2-7; 7 bases fit TRBD1. Germline V CDR1 and CDR2: LNHDA, SQIVND (reference sequence). The J segment lost 5 bases and the V segment lost 6 bases, leaving 4 bases of the junction unmatched. This CDR3 contains 12 residues. CDR3 sequence: CASSLTGNEQYF. The DNA for the CDR3 is TGTGCCAGTAGCCTGACAGGGAACGAGCAGTACTTC.

This clone was counted a few times. V usage is TRBV5-5 and J usage is TRBJ1-3, with D tentatively TRBD1 (5 bases). The CDR3 is made up of 15 amino acids. Germline V CDR1 and CDR2: SGHKS, YYEKEE (reference sequence). V gave up 2 bases and J gave up 0 bases, with 9 bases separating them. The CDR3 is CASSFPGISGNTIYF. CDR3 sequence (DNA): TGTGCCAGCAGCTTTCCAGGGATCTCTGGAAACACCATATATTTT.

The CDR3 region is CASSYPLESGTSYEQYF. The DNA of the CDR3 is TGTGCCAGCAGTTACCCCTTGGAGAGCGGGACGTCCTACGAGCAGTACTTC. This rearrangement joins TRBV6-2 or TRBV6-3 to TRBJ2-7, with TRBD2 matching over 7 bases. The CDR3 has 17 residues. CDR1 and CDR2 from the germline V gene are MNHEY and SVGEGT. J lost 1 base, V lost 2 bases, and 11 bases had no gene match.

This clone has just a few counts. V and J are TRBV19 and TRBJ1-2; 7 nucleotides agree with TRBD1. Germline CDR1 is LNHDA and CDR2 is SQIVND (reference sequence). The CDR3 consists of 13 residues. V lost 8 bases and J lost 3; bases outside the gene matches: 6. CDR3 nucleotide sequence: TGTGCCAGTGGACGGACAGGAGACTATGGCTACACCTTC. Encoded protein: CASGRTGDYGYTF.

V usage is TRBV28 and J usage is TRBJ2-1; 7 nucleotides match TRBD2. Germline V gene sequence: CDR1 MDHEN, CDR2 SYDVKM. The junction had 11 bases not matched to a gene; V was cut back by 5 bases and J by 10 bases. The CDR3 has 14 amino acids. This CDR3 is CASSPGLTLAEQFF. The DNA of the CDR3 is TGTGCCAGCAGTCCGGGACTAACCTTGGCGGAGCAGTTCTTC.